The entry that follows covers one T cell receptor beta chain sequence. No cognate antigen has been identified for it. No quality values exist for individual bases; no much larger clone is one base distant. The data were obtained in a study of blood T cells in healthy people across ages (dated by TCRdb to the mid-2010s). For the wider study: In model experiments, template switching captured roughly one uniquely barcoded TCR beta cDNA molecule for every two T cells. The study measured age-related changes in TCR beta repertoire diversity using deep sequencing normalized with unique cDNA molecular identifiers. Two additional independent replicas of 1 million unique cDNA reads from the same blood draw were analyzed for two donors (one aged 18 to 30 and one aged 80 or older). To avoid experimental bias, donors of different ages were spread randomly across the sequencing lanes. The donors were divided into four age groups: young (average around 16 years), middle-aged (approximately 41), aged (approximately 62) and long-lived (roughly 88).

The library was built by means of 5' RACE. Sequencer: Illumina HiSeq 2500. A second PCR of 7 to 11 cycles was performed with a sample-barcoded 5' primer and a J-beta primer mix. Each TCR beta cDNA molecule received a unique molecular identifier from a template-switch 5' adaptor carrying 12 random nucleotides. At least 2.5 million CDR3-containing paired-end reads were obtained from each sample. All of the RNA was converted into first-strand cDNA using the Mint cDNA synthesis kit, with a TRBC-specific oligonucleotide serving as the primer. Following uracil-DNA glycosylase treatment, a first 18-cycle PCR with universal primers M1SS and BC2_uni_R was performed on all cDNA. Per the authors' processing: Each sample was normalized by randomly selecting 1 million high-quality reads, each carrying a distinct molecular identifier. Reads sharing molecular identifiers were discarded rather than binned into consensus sequences. MiTCR, with a Q25 quality threshold and the strictest error-elimination algorithm, was used for CDR3 identification, clonotype clustering and error correction. Lower-bound total TCR beta diversity was estimated with a nonparametric unseen species model using Euler transformation. The public reads were reprocessed in TCRdb via fastp at Q25 and MiXCR, keeping in-frame beta chains. Rows are combined by CDR3 protein, so each entry shows the most common genes and DNA. The V and J calls and clone size come from TCRdb's table, not from the authors' own analysis. This sample gives 800,000 to 950,000 distinct CDR3 sequences in total; roughly 48% of them show up just once. Over 10% of the sample rests with the top ten.

Donors were 39 systemically healthy Caucasian individuals from Russia aged roughly 6 to 90 years. Each donor gave ten milliliters of peripheral blood, collected into EDTA-treated Vacutainer tubes. Ficoll-Paque density-gradient centrifugation was used to isolate PBMCs, with at least 6 million per sample. Total RNA was extracted from PBMCs with Trizol reagent, with at least 5 micrograms obtained per sample. Naive CD45RAhigh/CD27high T cell percentages were measured by flow cytometry on a PBMC aliquot from every donor. Study-wide conclusions, independent of this receptor: Total diversity estimates from one million sequenced T cells were considered lower bounds and underestimates. Because profiling used bulk unsorted PBMCs, naive and antigen-experienced compartments could not be compared conclusively. Because the CMV infection status of the donors was unknown, age-related changes in expanded clonotypes may potentially have been confounded. The percentage of naive T cells measured by flow cytometry correlated strongly with observed TCR beta diversity. Compared with the aged group, the long-lived group had more naive CD4+ T cells, fewer expanded clones and increased TCR diversity, a pattern suggesting age selection. Observed TCR beta diversity per million T cells fell roughly linearly with age, and a significant reduction was already apparent by age around 36.

This TCR derives from a man aged 25-45 years in good health. What was sequenced was blood.

The nucleotides are TGTGCCAGCAGTTATTCGACATCAACTAATGAAAAACTGTTTTTT. Its translation is CASSYSTSTNEKLFF. This sequence uses TRBV6-5 and TRBJ1-4; no D gene can be assigned with confidence. CDR1 and CDR2 are read off the germline V gene as MNHEY and SVGAGI. Trimming costs V 3 bases and J 0 bases, and their ends lie 8 bases apart. The CDR3 holds 15 amino acids from the cysteine to the phenylalanine. The DNA shown is the 45-base CDR3, in frame from base 1.